Below, 19 T cell receptor beta chains from the same sample are listed, as sequenced in a study of beta chain features in type 1 diabetes. As every portion of the isolated RNA was reverse transcribed, the sequencing read expressed TCRB transcripts. Measured with immunoSEQ multiplex PCR; TCRdb has only the in-frame clones, and not every one. The sample lists more than 100,000 clones, roughly 17% occurring once. Overall study findings and caveats: Among all four CD4+ subsets, Type 1 diabetes patients had TCRB CDR3s that were moderately but significantly shorter.

The antigens these receptors bind are not known. The sample was central memory CD4+ T cells from blood. These receptors originate from a man aged 25 to 40 with type 1 diabetes.

In its sample, this clone was seen a few times. Additional DNA sequences in this sample encode the identical CDR3. The chain is built from TRBV5-1 and TRBJ2-1; 7 nucleotides line up with TRBD2. The J segment lost 4 bases and the V segment lost 0 bases, leaving 1 base of the junction unmatched. Germline V gene sequence: CDR1 SGHRS, CDR2 YFSETQ. The CDR3 extends over 14 amino acids. In DNA, the CDR3 is TGCGCCAGCAGCTTGGAGGGAGGGTACAATGAGCAGTTCTTC. It is translated as CASSLEGGYNEQFF.

The chain combines TRBV5-1 with TRBJ2-2; TRBD1 is a possible D gene (5 bases). The germline V gene has CDR1 SGHRS and CDR2 YFSETQ. CDR3 length: 16 residues. V was pared by 4 bases and J by 4 bases, with 17 bases between. Here the CDR3 reads CASSPYLQESTGELFF. For the CDR3, the DNA is TGCGCCAGCAGCCCTTACTTACAGGAGAGCACCGGGGAGCTGTTTTTT.

The chain employs TRBV10-3 and TRBJ2-3, with 7 nucleotides matching TRBD1. This CDR3 contains 14 residues. Germline V gives CDR1 ENHRY, CDR2 SYGVKD. Germline trimming cut 6 bases from V and 5 bases from J; bases unmatched to any gene: 8. The chain's CDR3 is CAISDSSGGDTQYF. CDR3 DNA sequence: TGTGCCATCAGCGACTCCTCAGGGGGAGATACGCAGTATTTT.

A few counts support this clone. V gene TRBV14 combines with J gene TRBJ2-7; maybe TRBD1 (7 bases). Trimming removed 0 bases from V and 2 bases from J, with 8 bases in between. Germline V gene data show CDR1 as SGHDN and CDR2 as FVKESK. The CDR3 extends over 14 amino acids. This chain's CDR3 is CASSQDRGAYEQYF. The CDR3 coding sequence is TGTGCCAGCAGCCAAGACAGGGGGGCCTACGAGCAGTACTTC. The entire variable domain, with the rest obtained from reference TRBV14 and TRBJ2-7, is as follows: EAGVTQFPSHSVIEKGQTVTLRCDPISGHDNLYWYRRVMGKEIKFLLHFVKESKQDESGMPNNRFLAERTGGTYSTLKVQPAELEDSGVYFCASSQDRGAYEQYFGPGTRLTVT.

A few counts support this clone. The V gene is TRBV5-6, the J gene TRBJ1-3, with D hard to call. Germline values: CDR1 SGHDT, CDR2 YYEEEE. The CDR3 extends over 15 amino acids. With 0 bases removed from V and 0 bases from J, the gap between germline ends came to 7 bases. In DNA, the CDR3 is TGTGCCAGCAGCTTGGACTACAGCTCTGGAAACACCATATATTTT. This gives the protein CASSLDYSSGNTIYF.

This chain joins TRBV4-2 and TRBJ1-2, with 7 bases matching TRBD1. The CDR3 consists of 16 residues. V was clipped by 0 bases and J by 4 bases; unmatched bases: 8. Germline V gives CDR1 LGHNA, CDR2 YNFKEQ. CDR3 nucleotides: TGTGCCAGCAGCCAAGATCGGAAGCAGGGGGGCTATGGCTACACCTTC. This sequence encodes CASSQDRKQGGYGYTF.

The chain is built from TRBV7-8 and TRBJ2-3; D remains unclear. This CDR3 is built from 14 residues. The germline V gene has CDR1 SGHVS and CDR2 FQNEAQ. V lost 2 bases and J 1 base, leaving 7 bases between the germline ends. The CDR3 DNA reads TGTGCCAGCAGCTTAAAACGGGGCACAGATACGCAGTATTTT. Residues: CASSLKRGTDTQYF.

The chain joins TRBV5-4 to TRBJ2-3; 7 nucleotides match TRBD2. The junction had 5 bases not matched to a gene; V was cut back by 4 bases and J by 0 bases. The CDR3 is made up of 15 amino acids. CDR1 and CDR2 from the germline V gene are SGHNT and YYREEE (reference sequence). The CDR3 protein is CASSQWDYSTDTQYF. CDR3 coding DNA: TGTGCCAGCAGCCAGTGGGACTACAGCACAGATACGCAGTATTTT.

Only a few counts were recorded for this clone. The chain links TRBV7-9 to TRBJ1-6; D uncertain. The CDR3 contains 12 residues. Trimming removed 1 base from V and 10 bases from J, with 5 bases in between. Germline CDR1 SEHNR, CDR2 FQNEAQ (reference sequence). CDR3 nucleotides: TGTGCCAGCAGCTTAGAGGTGTCACCCCTCCACTTT. As protein: CASSLEVSPLHF.

This clone was detected only a few times. The chain carries TRBV14 and TRBJ1-4; D unclear. This CDR3 contains 15 residues. In germline, CDR1 is SGHDN, CDR2 FVKESK. The V end lost 4 bases, the J end lost 8 bases, and 17 bases lay between the germline ends. As DNA, the CDR3 is TGTGCCAGCAGCCCCTTGACCCACCGCGGAGAAAAACTGTTTTTT. Protein: CASSPLTHRGEKLFF.

There are a few counts of this clone. This chain joins TRBV6-5 and TRBJ2-7; D remains unclear. V gave up 2 bases and J gave up 1 base, with 3 bases separating them. This CDR3 has 12 amino acids. CDR1 and CDR2 from the germline V gene are MNHEY and SVGAGI. CDR3 sequence reads: CASSYNSYEQYF. The CDR3 nucleotides read TGTGCCAGCAGTTACAATTCCTACGAGCAGTACTTC.

This clone has a handful of counts. V and J are TRBV7-2 and TRBJ2-1; D is unresolved. The V end was cut by 0 bases, the J end by 13 bases, with 13 bases between. Germline loops: CDR1 SGHTA, CDR2 FQGNSA. The CDR3 runs to 13 residues. The CDR3 protein is CASSLARVDRQFF. The DNA of the CDR3 is TGTGCCAGCAGCTTAGCGCGAGTGGACCGACAGTTCTTC.

The chain recombines TRBV2 with TRBJ2-7, with TRBD1 matching over 8 bases. The germline gives CDR1 SNHLY, CDR2 FYNNEI. The junction had 7 bases not matched to a gene; V was cut back by 6 bases and J by 3 bases. This CDR3 is built from 14 residues. The CDR3, as DNA: TGTGCCAGCAGCCGACAGGGACAGGACTACGAGCAGTACTTC. Its translation: CASSRQGQDYEQYF. Looking up the rest from reference TRBV2 and TRBJ2-7 gives the full variable domain: EPEVTQTPSHQVTQMGQEVILRCVPISNHLYFYWYRQILGQKVEFLVSFYNNEISEKSEIFDDQFSVERPDGSNFTLKIRSTKLEDSAMYFCASSRQGQDYEQYFGPGTRLTVT.

This clone came up a few times. The rearrangement links TRBV7-2 to TRBJ2-1; weak D call: TRBD2 (5 bases). Trimming pared 7 bases from V and 4 bases from J, leaving 14 bases between. The length of the CDR3 is 14 residues. Germline-derived CDR1 and CDR2 are SGHTA and FQGNSA. In DNA form, the CDR3 reads TGTGCCAGCACGAGGGCGTCCGAATACAATGAGCAGTTCTTC. Amino acids: CASTRASEYNEQFF.

This clone appeared a few times. This chain connects TRBV5-6 to TRBJ2-7; 8 nucleotides match TRBD1. After removal of 0 bases from V and 5 bases from J, the junction contained 4 bases not matched to a gene. Per germline, CDR1 SGHDT and CDR2 YYEEEE. CDR3 length: 14 residues. DNA for the CDR3: TGTGCCAGCAGCTTGGGGACAGGGAGCCACGAGCAGTACTTC. Protein sequence: CASSLGTGSHEQYF.

The chain has TRBV28 and TRBJ2-7; 8 bases line up with TRBD1. This CDR3 is built from 14 residues. Losses at the gene ends were 5 bases for V and 4 bases for J; bases not matched to a gene: 7. In germline, CDR1 is MDHEN, CDR2 SYDVKM. The CDR3 reads CASSPGQAIYEQYF. Here the CDR3 DNA reads TGTGCCAGCAGTCCGGGACAGGCAATTTACGAGCAGTACTTC.

The V call is TRBV7-2, the J call TRBJ2-3; TRBD1 or TRBD2 may be the D gene (5 bases each). The CDR3 length is 14 residues. The germline CDR1 and CDR2 sequences are SGHTA and FQGNSA. V was shortened by 8 bases and J by 1 base, with 13 bases between the two germline ends. DNA for the CDR3: TGTGCCAGCCTAGAGGGGCTCGGCACAGATACGCAGTATTTT. This encodes CASLEGLGTDTQYF.

The chain carries TRBV6-6 and TRBJ2-2, with no clear D. Trimming pared 6 bases from V and 3 bases from J, leaving 8 bases between. Germline values: CDR1 MNHNY, CDR2 SVGAGI (reference sequence). This CDR3 is 13 amino acids long. The CDR3 DNA is TGTGCCAGCAGGTCAGATGACACCGGGGAGCTGTTTTTT. This sequence encodes CASRSDDTGELFF.

The chain is built from TRBV2 and TRBJ1-6, with TRBD1 identical over 9 bases. The V segment lost 6 bases and the J segment 7 bases; nucleotides outside the gene matches: 4. Germline loops: CDR1 SNHLY, CDR2 FYNNEI. CDR3 length: 14 residues. The CDR3 DNA sequence: TGTGCCAGCAGACCGGGACAGGGAAATTCACCCCTCCACTTT. Its translation is CASRPGQGNSPLHF.